Listed here is a single TCR beta chain. What it binds is unknown. The PCR contained 60 Vbeta and 13 Jbeta primers. Measured with immunoSEQ multiplex PCR; TCRdb has only the in-frame clones, and not every one. In the table there are tens of thousands of clones, approximately 80% of which are singletons. At sampling all donors were nominally healthy, likely with unrecorded immune exposures. The sample belongs to a study of cytomegalovirus exposure and HLA in healthy donors. Looking at the study overall: Previous work identified roughly 110 million unique TCR beta sequences from 150 million to 200 million T cells. Study-wide points: Earlier results showed most TCR beta V segments being productive about 90% or about 30% of the time. Among immune exposure information, only CMV serostatus was available.

The sample consisted of PBMCs. The origin of this receptor is a man aged 25 to 45 in good health and CMV-seronegative.

The CDR3 is CASSLQGRDTGELFF. The CDR3 DNA follows: TGTGCCAGCAGCTTACAGGGGCGTGACACCGGGGAGCTGTTTTTT. V gene TRBV9 combines with J gene TRBJ2-2, with 7 nucleotides matching TRBD1. Germline V gene data show CDR1 as SGDLS and CDR2 as YYNGEE. V shed 4 bases and J 3 bases; nucleotides not matched to a gene: 6. The CDR3 extends over 15 amino acids.